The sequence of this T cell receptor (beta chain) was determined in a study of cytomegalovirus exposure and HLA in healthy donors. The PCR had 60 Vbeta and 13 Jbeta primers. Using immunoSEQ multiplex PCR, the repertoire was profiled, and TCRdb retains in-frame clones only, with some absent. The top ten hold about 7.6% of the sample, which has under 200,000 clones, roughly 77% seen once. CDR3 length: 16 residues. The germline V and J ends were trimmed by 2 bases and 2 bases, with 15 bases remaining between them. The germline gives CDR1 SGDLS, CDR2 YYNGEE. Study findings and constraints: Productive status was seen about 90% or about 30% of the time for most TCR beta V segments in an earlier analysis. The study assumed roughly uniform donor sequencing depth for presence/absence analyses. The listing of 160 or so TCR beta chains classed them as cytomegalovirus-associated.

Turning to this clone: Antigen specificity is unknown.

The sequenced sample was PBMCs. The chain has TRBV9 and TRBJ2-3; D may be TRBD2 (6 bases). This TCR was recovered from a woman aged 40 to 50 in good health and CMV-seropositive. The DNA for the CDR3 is TGTGCCAGCAGCGTGAGGGACTCCCGTCACACAGATACGCAGTATTTT. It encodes CASSVRDSRHTDTQYF.